The T cell receptor beta chain under discussion was sequenced for a study of cytomegalovirus exposure and HLA in healthy donors. Across the study: As an earlier analysis found, some 180 million T cells yielded 90 million to 140 million unique TCR beta sequences. The study's findings and limits: Several of the most significant clusters appeared, in a later analysis, to be linked to common viral pathogens.

In germline, CDR1 is MNHNS, CDR2 SASEGT. The CDR3 covers 12 residues. V lost 6 bases, J lost 4 bases, and 9 bases lay in between. Primers for the PCR totalled 60 Vbeta and 13 Jbeta. Sequenced by immunoSEQ multiplex PCR; TCRdb stores in-frame clones only, minus some. The sample records around 89,000 clones, more than 70% being singletons. Comments on this clone: Its antigen is as yet unknown.

The clonotype comes from a man between 40 and 49 years old in good health and CMV-seronegative. Sequencing was carried out using PBMCs. J is TRBJ1-1 and V is TRBV6-1; D not certain. CDR3 nucleotides: TGTGCCAGCAGAGAAATCTCCACTGAAGCTTTCTTT. Translated: CASREISTEAFF.